This T cell receptor (beta chain) was sequenced in a study of T cells expressing NK-cell markers. About the research overall: Each TCR beta repertoire originated in sorted T cells that were CD3+CD56+NKG2C+, CD3+CD56+NKG2C- or CD3+CD56-NKG2C+. Out of eight donors sequenced, seven tested HCMV-seropositive and the remaining one seronegative. Study-wide results and caveats: Unclear, still, was the HCMV specificity of the expanded NKG2C+ T cell clones. Similarly, these clonotypes led the CD3+CD56-NKG2C+ fraction as well in several donors.

From germline, CDR1 is DFQATT and CDR2 SNEGSKA (reference sequence). The CDR3 consists of 14 residues. TCRdb reanalyzed the 5' RACE reads, giving one entry per CDR3 protein sequence and no DNA. The sample features 350,000 to 450,000 distinct CDR3 sequences, with under 6.5% in its top ten. A remark on this clonotype: Antigen unknown.

Sequencing used blood T cells: a sorted CD56 or NKG2C T cell subset, CD4+ or CD8+ T cells, or bulk PBMC T cells (not recorded which). The TCR originated in a man aged 18-75 years in good health. The V and J genes are TRBV20-1 and TRBJ1-2. CDR3 in amino acids: CSATQGRNVGGYTF.